The clone carrying this T cell receptor (beta chain) has at least ten counts. Its antigen is not identified. Germline trimming cut 3 bases from V and 5 bases from J; bases unmatched to any gene: 9. Germline CDR1 is MDHEN and CDR2 is SYDVKM. The CDR3 length is 16 residues. The data were obtained in a study of molecular identifiers for immune sequencing clone quantification. Study-level points and caveats: Over 99% of effector molecules, but under 1% in naive cells, were held by clones with more than 20 RNA copies.

The sorting of naive CD8 T cells used the CD8+CD4-CCR7+CD45RA+ phenotype. Previously described methods with listed TCR primers produced the bulk TCR libraries. One entry per CDR3 protein results from TCRdb running MiXCR on the PCR reads. Found here are over 600,000 distinct CDR3 sequences, about 20% of them singletons; the top ten hold roughly 0.85%. The chain has TRBV28 and TRBJ2-7, with TRBD2 matching over 11 bases. Sequencing input: naive CD8+ T cells from blood, with Jurkat cell RNA spiked in. Specified subset: FACS-sorted CD8+CD4-CCR7+CD45RA+ naive T cells. The receptor was derived from a human donor in good health. Some libraries in this study had Jurkat cell RNA spiked in. The CDR3 here is CASSLIAGGLGDEQYF. The CDR3 DNA is TGTGCCAGCAGTTTGATAGCGGGGGGGTTAGGCGACGAGCAGTACTTC.